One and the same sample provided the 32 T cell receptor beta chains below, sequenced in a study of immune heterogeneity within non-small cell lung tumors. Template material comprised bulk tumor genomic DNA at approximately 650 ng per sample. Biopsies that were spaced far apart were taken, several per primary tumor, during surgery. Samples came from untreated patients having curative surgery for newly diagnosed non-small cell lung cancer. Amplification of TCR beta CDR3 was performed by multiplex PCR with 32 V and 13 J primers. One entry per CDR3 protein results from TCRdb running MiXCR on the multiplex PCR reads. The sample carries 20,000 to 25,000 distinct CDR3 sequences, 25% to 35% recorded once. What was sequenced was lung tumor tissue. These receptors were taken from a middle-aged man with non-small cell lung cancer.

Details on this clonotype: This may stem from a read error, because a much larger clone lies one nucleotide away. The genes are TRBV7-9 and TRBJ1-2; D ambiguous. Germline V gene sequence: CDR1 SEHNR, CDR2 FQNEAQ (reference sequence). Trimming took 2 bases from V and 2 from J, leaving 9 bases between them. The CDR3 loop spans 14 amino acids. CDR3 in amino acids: CASSLRMINYGYTF. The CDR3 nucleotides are TGTGCCAGCAGCTTAAGGATGATCAACTATGGCTACACCTTC. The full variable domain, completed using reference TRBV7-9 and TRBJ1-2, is DTGVSQNPRHKITKRGQNVTFRCDPISEHNRLYWYRQTLGQGPEFLTYFQNEAQLEKSRLLSDRFSAERPKGSFSTLEIQRTEQGDSAMYLCASSLRMINYGYTFGSGTRLTVV.

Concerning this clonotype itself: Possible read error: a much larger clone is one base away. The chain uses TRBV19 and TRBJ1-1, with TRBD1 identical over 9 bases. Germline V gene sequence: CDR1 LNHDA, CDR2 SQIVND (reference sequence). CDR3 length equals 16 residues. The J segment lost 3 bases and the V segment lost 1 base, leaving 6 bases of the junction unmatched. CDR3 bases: TGTGCCAGTAGTATAGGGACAGGGGTTATTTACACTGAAGCTTTCTTT. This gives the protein CASSIGTGVIYTEAFF.

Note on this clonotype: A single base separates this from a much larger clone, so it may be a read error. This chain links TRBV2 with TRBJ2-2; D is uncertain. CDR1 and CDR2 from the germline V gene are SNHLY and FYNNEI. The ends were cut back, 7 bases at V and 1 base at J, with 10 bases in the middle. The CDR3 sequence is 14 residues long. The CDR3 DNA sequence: TGTGCCAGCACCCTGCCCCGGAACACCGGGGAGCTGTTTTTT. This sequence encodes CASTLPRNTGELFF.

The CDR3 loop is CASSLSLAGLDEQFF. CDR3 in DNA: TGTGCCAGCAGCTTGTCCCTAGCGGGATTGGATGAGCAGTTCTTC. The rearrangement links TRBV7-3 to TRBJ2-1; TRBD2 aligns across 9 bases. The germline V gene encodes CDR1 SGHTA and CDR2 FQGTGA. The CDR3 consists of 15 residues. V lost 3 bases to trimming and J lost 8 bases; unmatched junction nucleotides: 8.

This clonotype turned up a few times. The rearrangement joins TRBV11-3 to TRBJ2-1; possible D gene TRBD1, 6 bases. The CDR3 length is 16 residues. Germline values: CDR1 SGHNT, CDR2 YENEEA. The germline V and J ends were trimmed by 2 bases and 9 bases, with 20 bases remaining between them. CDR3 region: CASSLSIGQQISEQFF. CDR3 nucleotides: TGTGCCAGCAGCTTATCTATCGGACAGCAAATCAGTGAGCAGTTCTTC.

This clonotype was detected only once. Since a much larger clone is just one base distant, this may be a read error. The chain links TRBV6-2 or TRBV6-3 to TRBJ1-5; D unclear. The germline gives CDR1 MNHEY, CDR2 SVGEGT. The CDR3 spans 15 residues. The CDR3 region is CAGSLAAGVRQPQHF. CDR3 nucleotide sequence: TGTGCCGGCAGTTTAGCCGCCGGGGTTCGCCAGCCCCAGCATTTT.

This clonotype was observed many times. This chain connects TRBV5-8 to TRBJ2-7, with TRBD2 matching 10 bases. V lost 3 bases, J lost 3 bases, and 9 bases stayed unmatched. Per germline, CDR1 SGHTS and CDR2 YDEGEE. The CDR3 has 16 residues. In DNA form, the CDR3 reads TGTGCCAGCAGCTCCGGATTTTGGACTAGCGGCTACGAGCAGTACTTC. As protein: CASSSGFWTSGYEQYF.

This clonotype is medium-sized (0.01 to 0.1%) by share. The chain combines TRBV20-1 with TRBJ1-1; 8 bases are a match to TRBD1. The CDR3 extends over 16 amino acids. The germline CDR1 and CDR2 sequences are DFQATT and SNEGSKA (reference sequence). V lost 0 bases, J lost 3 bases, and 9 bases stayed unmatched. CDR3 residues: CSARDGFRGRDTEAFF. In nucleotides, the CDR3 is TGCAGTGCTAGAGATGGTTTCAGGGGGCGGGACACTGAAGCTTTCTTT.

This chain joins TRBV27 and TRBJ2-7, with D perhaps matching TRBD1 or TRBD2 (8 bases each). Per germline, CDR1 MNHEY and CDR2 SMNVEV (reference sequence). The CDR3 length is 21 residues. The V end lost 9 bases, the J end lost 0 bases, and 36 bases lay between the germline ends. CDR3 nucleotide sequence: TGTGCCAGGAGCCTAACGGTTAGGTACCGGGAGGGACAGGACAGCTCCTACGAGCAGTACTTC. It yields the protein CARSLTVRYREGQDSSYEQYF.

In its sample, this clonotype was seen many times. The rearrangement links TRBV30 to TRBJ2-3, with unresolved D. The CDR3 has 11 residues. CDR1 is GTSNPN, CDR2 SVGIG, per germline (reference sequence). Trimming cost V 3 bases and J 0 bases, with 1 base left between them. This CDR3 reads CAWSSTDTQYF. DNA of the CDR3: TGTGCCTGGAGCAGCACAGATACGCAGTATTTT.

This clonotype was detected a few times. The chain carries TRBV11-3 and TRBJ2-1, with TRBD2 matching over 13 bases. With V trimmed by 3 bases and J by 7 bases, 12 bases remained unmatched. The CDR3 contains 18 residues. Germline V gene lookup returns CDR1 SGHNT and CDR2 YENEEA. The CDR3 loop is CASSFWRLAGGNRNEQFF. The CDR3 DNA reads TGTGCCAGCAGCTTTTGGAGACTAGCGGGAGGTAATAGGAATGAGCAGTTCTTC.

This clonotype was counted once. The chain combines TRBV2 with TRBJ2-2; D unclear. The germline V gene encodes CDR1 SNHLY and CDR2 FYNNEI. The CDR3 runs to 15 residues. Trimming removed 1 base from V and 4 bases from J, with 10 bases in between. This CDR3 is CASSEGRRTTGELFF. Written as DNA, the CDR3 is TGTGCCAGCAGTGAAGGACGGAGAACCACCGGGGAGCTGTTTTTT. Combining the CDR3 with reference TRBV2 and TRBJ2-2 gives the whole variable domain EPEVTQTPSHQVTQMGQEVILRCVPISNHLYFYWYRQILGQKVEFLVSFYNNEISEKSEIFDDQFSVERPDGSNFTLKIRSTKLEDSAMYFCASSEGRRTTGELFFGEGSRLTVL.

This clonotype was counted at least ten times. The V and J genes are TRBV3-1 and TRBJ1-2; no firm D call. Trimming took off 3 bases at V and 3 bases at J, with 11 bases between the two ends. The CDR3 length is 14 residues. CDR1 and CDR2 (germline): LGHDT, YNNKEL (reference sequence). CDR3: CASSQQEKYYGYTF. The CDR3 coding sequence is TGTGCCAGCAGCCAGCAGGAAAAGTACTATGGCTACACCTTC.

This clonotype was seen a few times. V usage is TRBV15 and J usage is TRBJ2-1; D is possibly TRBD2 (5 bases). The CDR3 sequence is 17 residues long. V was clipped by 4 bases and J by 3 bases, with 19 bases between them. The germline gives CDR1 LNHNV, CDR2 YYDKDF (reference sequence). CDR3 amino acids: CATSTRFHGMGYNEQFF. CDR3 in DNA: TGTGCCACCAGCACTAGATTTCACGGGATGGGCTACAATGAGCAGTTCTTC. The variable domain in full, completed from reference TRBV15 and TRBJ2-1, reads DAMVIQNPRYQVTQFGKPVTLSCSQTLNHNVMYWYQQKSSQAPKLLFHYYDKDFNNEADTPDNFQSRRPNTSFCFLDIRSPGLGDTAMYLCATSTRFHGMGYNEQFFGPGTRLTVL.

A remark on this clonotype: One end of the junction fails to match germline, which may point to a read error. In nucleotides, the CDR3 is TGCGGCGTCAGGGGTGCGAGCAATCAGCCCCAGCATTTT. Translated: CGVRGASNQPQHF. This chain links TRBV29-1 with TRBJ1-5, with D tentatively TRBD1 (6 bases). Per germline, CDR1 SQVTM and CDR2 ANQGSEA. CDR3 length: 13 amino acids. The complete variable domain, with remaining parts taken from reference TRBV29-1 and TRBJ1-5, reads SAVISQKPSRDICQRGTSLTIQCQVDSQVTMMFWYRQQPGQSLTLIATANQGSEATYESGFVIDKFPISRPNLTFSTLTVSNMSPEDSSIYLCGVRGASNQPQHFGDGTRLSIL.

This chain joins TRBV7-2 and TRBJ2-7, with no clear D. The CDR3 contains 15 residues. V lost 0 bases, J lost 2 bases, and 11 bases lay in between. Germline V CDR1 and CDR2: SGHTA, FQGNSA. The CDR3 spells CASSLAAGVPYEQYF. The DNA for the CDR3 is TGTGCCAGCAGCTTAGCTGCTGGCGTCCCCTACGAGCAGTACTTC.

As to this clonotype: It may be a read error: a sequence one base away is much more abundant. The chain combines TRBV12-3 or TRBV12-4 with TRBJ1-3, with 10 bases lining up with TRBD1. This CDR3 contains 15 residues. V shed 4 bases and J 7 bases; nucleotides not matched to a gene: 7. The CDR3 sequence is CASSSDRGRANTIYF. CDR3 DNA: TGTGCCAGCAGTTCAGACAGGGGGCGAGCCAACACCATATATTTT.

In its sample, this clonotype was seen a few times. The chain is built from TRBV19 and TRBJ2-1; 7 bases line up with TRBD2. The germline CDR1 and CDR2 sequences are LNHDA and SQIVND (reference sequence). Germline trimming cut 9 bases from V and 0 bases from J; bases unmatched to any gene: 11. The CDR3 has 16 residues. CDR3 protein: CASRGGTKSSYNEQFF. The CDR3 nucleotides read TGTGCCAGCCGGGGAGGGACTAAGAGCTCCTACAATGAGCAGTTCTTC.

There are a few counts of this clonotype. The CDR3, as DNA: TGTGCCAGCAGTTATGATGGGCAGGGGCGGCCTTTCTTT. As protein: CASSYDGQGRPFF. This chain uses TRBV6-1 with TRBJ1-1, with TRBD1 as a possible D gene (6 bases). The CDR3 consists of 13 residues. Germline CDR1 is MNHNS and CDR2 is SASEGT. The ends were cut back, 5 bases at V and 12 bases at J, with 19 bases in the middle.

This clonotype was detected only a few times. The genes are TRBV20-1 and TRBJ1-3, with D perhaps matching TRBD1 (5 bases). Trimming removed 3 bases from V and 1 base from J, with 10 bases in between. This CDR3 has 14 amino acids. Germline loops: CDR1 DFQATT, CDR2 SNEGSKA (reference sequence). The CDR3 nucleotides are TGCAGTGCTAGTGGCAGGGCGTCTGGAAACACCATATATTTT. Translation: CSASGRASGNTIYF.

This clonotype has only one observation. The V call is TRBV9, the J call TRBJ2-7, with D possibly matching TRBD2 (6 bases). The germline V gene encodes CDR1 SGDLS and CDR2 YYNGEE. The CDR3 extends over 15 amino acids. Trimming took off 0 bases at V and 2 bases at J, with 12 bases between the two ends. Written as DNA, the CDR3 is TGTGCCAGCAGCGTAGGGGAGCGGACTACCTACGAGCAGTACTTC. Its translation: CASSVGERTTYEQYF.

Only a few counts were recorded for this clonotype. In nucleotides, the CDR3 is TGTGCCAGCAGCGTAGCGGCAGCAACTAATGAAAAACTGTTTTTT. It translates to CASSVAAATNEKLFF. V gene TRBV9 combines with J gene TRBJ1-4; no definite D call. The CDR3 consists of 15 residues. From germline, CDR1 is SGDLS and CDR2 YYNGEE. Trimming removed 0 bases at V and 0 bases at J, with 6 bases between.

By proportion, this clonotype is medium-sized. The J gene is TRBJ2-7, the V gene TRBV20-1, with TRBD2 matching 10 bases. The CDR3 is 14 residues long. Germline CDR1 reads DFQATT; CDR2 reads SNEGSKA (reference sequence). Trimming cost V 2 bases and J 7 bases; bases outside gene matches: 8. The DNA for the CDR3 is TGCAGTGCTAGATACCTAGCGGGAGTACGGGAGCAGTACTTC. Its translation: CSARYLAGVREQYF.

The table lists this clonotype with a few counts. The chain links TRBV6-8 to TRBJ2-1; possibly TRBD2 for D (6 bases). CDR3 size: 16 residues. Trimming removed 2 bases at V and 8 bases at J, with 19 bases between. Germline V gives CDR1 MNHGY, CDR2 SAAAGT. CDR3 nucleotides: TGTGCCAGCAGTTACCCGGGGGAGCGGGTGGGCCATGAGCAGTTCTTC. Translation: CASSYPGERVGHEQFF.

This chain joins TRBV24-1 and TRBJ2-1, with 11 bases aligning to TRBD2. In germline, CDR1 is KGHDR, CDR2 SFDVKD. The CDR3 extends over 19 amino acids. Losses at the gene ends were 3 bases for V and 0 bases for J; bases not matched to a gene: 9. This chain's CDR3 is CATSDLPGTSGSSYNEQFF. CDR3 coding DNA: TGTGCCACCAGTGATCTTCCAGGGACTAGCGGAAGCTCCTACAATGAGCAGTTCTTC.

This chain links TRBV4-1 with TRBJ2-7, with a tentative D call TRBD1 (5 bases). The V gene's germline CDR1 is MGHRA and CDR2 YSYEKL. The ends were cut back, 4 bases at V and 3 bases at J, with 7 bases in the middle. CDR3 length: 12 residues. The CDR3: CASSPDNYEQYF. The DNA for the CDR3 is TGCGCCAGCAGCCCGGACAACTACGAGCAGTACTTC.

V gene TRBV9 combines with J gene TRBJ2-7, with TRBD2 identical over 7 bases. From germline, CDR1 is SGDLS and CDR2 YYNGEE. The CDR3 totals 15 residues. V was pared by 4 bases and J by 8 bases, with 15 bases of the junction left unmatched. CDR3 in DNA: TGTGCCAGCAGCCCCGAGACTAGCCGGATCCACCAGCAGTACTTC. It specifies CASSPETSRIHQQYF.

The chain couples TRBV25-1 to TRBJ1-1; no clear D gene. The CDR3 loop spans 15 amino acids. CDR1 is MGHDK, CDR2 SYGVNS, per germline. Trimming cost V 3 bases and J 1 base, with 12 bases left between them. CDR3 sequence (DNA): TGTGCCAGCAGTGACCTGGGCAACCCGAACACTGAAGCTTTCTTT. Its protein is CASSDLGNPNTEAFF.

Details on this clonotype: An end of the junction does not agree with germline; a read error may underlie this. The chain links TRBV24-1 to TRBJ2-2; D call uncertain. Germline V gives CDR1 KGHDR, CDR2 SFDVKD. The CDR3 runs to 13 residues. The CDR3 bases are TGTTCCACCAGTTTCTCACACACCGGGGAGCTGTTTTTT. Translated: CSTSFSHTGELFF.

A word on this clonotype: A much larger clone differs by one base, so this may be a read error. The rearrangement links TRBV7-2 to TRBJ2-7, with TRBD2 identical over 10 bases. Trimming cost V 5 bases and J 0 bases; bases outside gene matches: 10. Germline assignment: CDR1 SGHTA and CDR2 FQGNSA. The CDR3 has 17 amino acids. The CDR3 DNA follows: TGTGCCAGCAGCCCCCGGACTAGCGGCTATGGCTCCTACGAGCAGTACTTC. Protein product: CASSPRTSGYGSYEQYF.

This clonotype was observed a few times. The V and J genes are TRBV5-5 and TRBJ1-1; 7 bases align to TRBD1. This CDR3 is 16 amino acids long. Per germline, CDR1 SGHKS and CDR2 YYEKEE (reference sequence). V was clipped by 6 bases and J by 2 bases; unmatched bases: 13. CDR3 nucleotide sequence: TGTGCCAGCACCCTAAGACAGGGCCCCTCTAACACTGAAGCTTTCTTT. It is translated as CASTLRQGPSNTEAFF.

In DNA, the CDR3 is TGTGCCAGCATCCAGGACGGAGACTACGAGCAGTACTTC. This gives the protein CASIQDGDYEQYF. V gene TRBV7-9 combines with J gene TRBJ2-7; D ambiguous. The germline gives CDR1 SEHNR, CDR2 FQNEAQ (reference sequence). Trimming pared 7 bases from V and 3 bases from J, leaving 13 bases between. This CDR3 is 13 amino acids long.